The present T cell receptor (beta chain) was sequenced within a study of cytomegalovirus exposure and HLA in healthy donors. About this clone: Antigen: not known.

Study-level findings and limits: A missense DCLRE1C variant was associated with V- and J-gene trimming of TCR beta chains in a later analysis, and an independent cohort replicated the association. Later analysis identified several of the most significant clusters that appeared linked to common viral pathogens. Sequencing likely produced, as an artifact, a cluster of highly shared sequence variants.

The study ran its PCR with 60 Vbeta and 13 Jbeta primers. Here immunoSEQ multiplex PCR was the method, and the copy in TCRdb shows in-frame clones only, minus some. The table shows 150,000 to 200,000 clones, with less than 90% occurring only once. Trimming left V 1 base short and J 6 bases short, with 18 bases between. Germline-derived CDR1 and CDR2 are SQVTM and ANQGSEA. The CDR3 has 15 residues. This chain joins TRBV29-1 and TRBJ1-1; TRBD1 is a possible D gene (5 bases). Sequences were obtained from PBMCs. This receptor was obtained from a man aged 50-60 years in good health and CMV-seropositive. CDR3 nucleotides: TGCAGCGTTGAAGGCAGCGGGGGGGGGAGGTCTGAAGCTTTCTTT. Translation: CSVEGSGGGRSEAFF.